Listed below are T cell receptor beta chains from one sample, sequenced in a study of blood T cell repertoires in COVID-19. Sequencing used immunoSEQ multiplex PCR; TCRdb keeps in-frame clones, though not all of them. The top ten hold approximately 1.8% of the sample, which has some 270,000 clones, roughly 91% seen once. Source material: PBMCs or T cells enriched from blood (not recorded which). The source is a woman in her fifties or sixties who had recovered from COVID-19. Each CDR3 is given with its conserved first and last residue. The D gene is left open where the match is weak. Size values are once, few and many counts, or a class for expanded clones, and some rows have none.

V gene	clone size	J gene	D gene	CDR3 DNA	CDR3 protein
TRBV10-1	NA	TRBJ1-2	NA	TGCGCCAGCAGTGATTCCGGGACTATGGATGGCTACACCTTC	CASSDSGTMDGYTF
TRBV2	NA	TRBJ1-5	NA	TGTGCCAGCAAGAGACAGTTGGGCAATCAGCCCCAGCATTTT	CASKRQLGNQPQHF
TRBV24-1	NA	TRBJ1-5	NA	TGTGCCACCAGTGATCGCCGTCAGACCCAGCATTTT	CATSDRRQTQHF
TRBV9	NA	TRBJ2-3	TRBD2	TGTGCCAGCAGCGTAGCATTAGCGGGGCATAGTAGCACAGATACGCAGTATTTT	CASSVALAGHSSTDTQYF
TRBV10-3	NA	TRBJ1-3	NA	TGTGCCATCAGTGTTTCTATAGCCGGAAACACCATATATTTT	CAISVSIAGNTIYF
TRBV7-8	NA	TRBJ1-1	NA	TGTGCCAGCAGCTGGATATTTACTGGGGGCGCCGGAACCAACACTGAAGCTTTCTTT	CASSWIFTGGAGTNTEAFF
TRBV18	NA	TRBJ2-1	TRBD1	TGTGCCAGCTCACCACCGACAGGGGGCGCGTACAATGAGCAGTTCTTC	CASSPPTGGAYNEQFF
TRBV4-1	NA	TRBJ1-2	NA	TGCGCCAGCAGCCAAGAAGGCCATAGTGACAGCTTCTATGGCTACACCTTC	CASSQEGHSDSFYGYTF
TRBV4-1	once	TRBJ2-7	TRBD1	TGCGCCAGCAGCCCCGGACAGGGTTTGTCCTACGAGCAGTACTTC	CASSPGQGLSYEQYF
TRBV2	NA	TRBJ1-6	NA	TGTGCCAGCAGTCCGGTGGCGGGGGATTCACCCCTCCACTTT	CASSPVAGDSPLHF
TRBV5-8	few	TRBJ1-5	NA	TGTGCCAGCAGCTTGGTTTCGGTTGGTCAGCCCCAGCATTTT	CASSLVSVGQPQHF
TRBV5-1	once	TRBJ2-7	NA	TGCGCCAGCAGCTTGATGCCAGGGTCGTCCTACGAGCAGTACTTC	CASSLMPGSSYEQYF
TRBV27	NA	TRBJ1-5	TRBD1	TGTGCCAGCAGTCCGGACAGGGGACAGCCCCAGCATTTT	CASSPDRGQPQHF
TRBV4-1	NA	TRBJ2-1	TRBD2	TGCGCCAGCAGCCAAGCAAGCGGGGGGCCACCCTACAATGAGCAGTTCTTC	CASSQASGGPPYNEQFF
TRBV2	NA	TRBJ2-2	NA	TGTGCCAGCTCGAGACAGACGAACACCGGGGAGCTGTTTTTT	CASSRQTNTGELFF
TRBV5-1	NA	TRBJ2-3	NA	TGCGCCAGCAGCTTGACAGGGTTCGCAGATACGCAGTATTTT	CASSLTGFADTQYF
TRBV3-1/TRBV3-2	NA	TRBJ2-7	TRBD1	TGTGCCAGCAGCCGCGGACAGGGGAGGGTTGGGGAGCAGTACTTC	CASSRGQGRVGEQYF
TRBV30	once	TRBJ2-3	NA	TGTGCCTGGAGTGCCAAGGGAGCAGATACGCAGTATTTT	CAWSAKGADTQYF
TRBV4-1	NA	TRBJ2-2	NA	TGCGCCAGCAGCCAAGCGATCCCGGGCACCGGGGAGCTGTTTTTT	CASSQAIPGTGELFF
TRBV2	NA	TRBJ1-2	NA	TGTGCCAGCATGGTTACAGGGTCCTATAACTATGGCTACACCTTC	CASMVTGSYNYGYTF
TRBV7-8	NA	TRBJ1-2	TRBD1	TGTGCCAGCAGTCCGGGGACAGGGTATAGCTATGGCTACACCTTC	CASSPGTGYSYGYTF
TRBV5-1	NA	TRBJ2-7	TRBD1	TGCGCCAGCAGCTTGGGACAGGGGGCCGCCGAGCAGTACTTC	CASSLGQGAAEQYF
TRBV19	few	TRBJ1-2	NA	TGTGCCAGTAGTATGACGGGGGGCGGCTATGGCTACACCTTC	CASSMTGGGYGYTF
TRBV6-5	NA	TRBJ2-7	NA	TGTGCCAGCAGTTACCCTAGGTCCCACGAGCAGTACTTC	CASSYPRSHEQYF
TRBV7-9	NA	TRBJ1-2	NA	TGTGCCAGCAGCCCAGATGGCTACACCTTC	CASSPDGYTF
TRBV28	few	TRBJ2-1	TRBD2	TGTGCCAGCAGTTTTTCTAGCGGGAGCGTGACCTACAATGAGCAGTTCTTC	CASSFSSGSVTYNEQFF
TRBV15	NA	TRBJ2-3	NA	TGTGCCACCAGCAGAGATACTAGGGATACGCAGTATTTT	CATSRDTRDTQYF
TRBV10-1	NA	TRBJ2-5	NA	TGCGCCAGCAGTGACGGGTTAGAAGAGACCCAGTACTTC	CASSDGLEETQYF
TRBV6-5	NA	TRBJ2-7	NA	TGTGCCAGCAGTCCATCCGGACTTAGCTCCTACGAGCAGTACTTC	CASSPSGLSSYEQYF
TRBV13	NA	TRBJ2-7	TRBD1	TGTGCCAGCAGCCTGCAGGGGGCGCAGGTACCCTACGAGCAGTACTTC	CASSLQGAQVPYEQYF
TRBV5-1	few	TRBJ1-1	TRBD1	TGCGCCAGCAGCCAGGGGACAGCCCTGAACACTGAAGCTTTCTTT	CASSQGTALNTEAFF
TRBV7-3	once	TRBJ1-6	TRBD1	TGTGCCAGCAGCAACTCAGGGGGCGGATCACCCCTCCACTTT	CASSNSGGGSPLHF
TRBV28	NA	TRBJ1-2	NA	TGTGCCAGCAGTTTGAGTGACTATGGCTACACCTTC	CASSLSDYGYTF
TRBV5-4	NA	TRBJ1-2	TRBD1	TGTGCCAGCACCCACCTACAGGGGGCTGAGGGTGGCTACACCTTC	CASTHLQGAEGGYTF
TRBV27	NA	TRBJ1-1	NA	TGTGCCAGCAGCCCCGGGGGAGGACGAACTGAAGCTTTCTTT	CASSPGGGRTEAFF
TRBV5-1	NA	TRBJ2-1	TRBD1	TGCGCCAGCACTATGACAGGGGTGAACAATGAGCAGTTCTTC	CASTMTGVNNEQFF
TRBV28	once	TRBJ1-1	NA	TGTGCCAGCAGACCGTTATCGGACACTGAAGCTTTCTTT	CASRPLSDTEAFF
TRBV7-3	NA	TRBJ2-5	NA	TGTGCCAGCAGCTTAGGTAGCCGAGAGACCCAGTACTTC	CASSLGSRETQYF
TRBV9	NA	TRBJ1-2	NA	TGTGCCAGCAGCTCCCCGAGGGAGGGCTATGGCTACACCTTC	CASSSPREGYGYTF
TRBV9	NA	TRBJ2-5	TRBD2	TGTGCCAGCAGCGCCGGCGGGGGGGCCGGAGAGACCCAGTACTTC	CASSAGGGAGETQYF
TRBV4-1	NA	TRBJ2-7	TRBD1	TGCGCCAGCAGCCAACCGGGGACAGGGAGACGCTACGAGCAGTACTTC	CASSQPGTGRRYEQYF
TRBV7-9	NA	TRBJ2-7	TRBD2	TGTGCCAGCAGCTACCGGCCGGGACTAGCGGGAGTCGAGCAGTACTTC	CASSYRPGLAGVEQYF
TRBV7-2	NA	TRBJ2-4	NA	TGTGCCAGCAGCTTAGACAGGGTGGGAAACATTCAGTACTTC	CASSLDRVGNIQYF
TRBV2	NA	TRBJ1-1	NA	TGTGCCAGCAGTTCGGGGGGCACTGAAGCTTTCTTT	CASSSGGTEAFF
TRBV12-5	NA	TRBJ1-1	TRBD1	TGTGCTAGTGGTCCCGGACAGGGTGGCACTGAAGCTTTCTTT	CASGPGQGGTEAFF
TRBV18	NA	TRBJ1-5	NA	TGTGCCAGCTCACCGAGAGGCAGGGGCAATCAGCCCCAGCATTTT	CASSPRGRGNQPQHF
TRBV7-9	NA	TRBJ2-5	TRBD2	TGTGCCAGCGCCCCAAGTTATGGGCGGGGGGCAGAGACCCAGTACTTC	CASAPSYGRGAETQYF
TRBV11-2	NA	TRBJ2-1	NA	TGTGCCAGCAGCGCCCAGGTAGGCGAGCAGTTCTTC	CASSAQVGEQFF
TRBV28	NA	TRBJ2-1	TRBD1	TGTGCCAGCCTAACCGGGACAGGTGGTAATGAGCAGTTCTTC	CASLTGTGGNEQFF
TRBV7-9	once	TRBJ2-5	NA	TGTGCCAGCAGCTTACCATCCGGGGTGACCCAGTACTTC	CASSLPSGVTQYF
TRBV4-1	NA	TRBJ1-6	NA	TGCGCCAGCAGCCAAGATTGGGGGCTTTGGGGTAATTCACCCCTCCACTTT	CASSQDWGLWGNSPLHF
TRBV18	NA	TRBJ1-2	TRBD1	TGTGCCAGCTCACCTAGACAGGGGATGGATGGCTACACCTTC	CASSPRQGMDGYTF
TRBV18	once	TRBJ1-4	NA	TGTGCCAGCTCAACAGGCCCTCAGGGAAATGAAAAACTGTTTTTT	CASSTGPQGNEKLFF